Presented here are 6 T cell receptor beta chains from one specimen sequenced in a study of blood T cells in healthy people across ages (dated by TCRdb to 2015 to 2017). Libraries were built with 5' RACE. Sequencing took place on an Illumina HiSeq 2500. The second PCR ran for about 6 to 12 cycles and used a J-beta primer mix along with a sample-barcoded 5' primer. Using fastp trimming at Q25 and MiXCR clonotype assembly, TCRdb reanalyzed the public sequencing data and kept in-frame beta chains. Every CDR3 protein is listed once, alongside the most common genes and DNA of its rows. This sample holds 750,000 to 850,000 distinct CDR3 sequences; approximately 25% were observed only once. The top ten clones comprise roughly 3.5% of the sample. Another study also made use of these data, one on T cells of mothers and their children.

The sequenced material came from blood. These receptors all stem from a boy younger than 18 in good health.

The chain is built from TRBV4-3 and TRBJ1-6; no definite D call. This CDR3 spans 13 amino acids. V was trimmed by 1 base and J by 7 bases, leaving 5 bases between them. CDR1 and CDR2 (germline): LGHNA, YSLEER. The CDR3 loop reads CASSQGVNSPLHF. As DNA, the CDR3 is TGCGCCAGCAGCCAAGGGGTCAATTCACCCCTCCACTTT.

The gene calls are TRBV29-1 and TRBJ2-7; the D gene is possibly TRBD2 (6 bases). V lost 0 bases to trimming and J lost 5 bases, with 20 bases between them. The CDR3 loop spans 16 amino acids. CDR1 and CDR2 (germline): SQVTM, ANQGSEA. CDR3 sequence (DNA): TGCAGCGTTGAAGAAGCTTTCCGGGACGGGGGAGACGAGCAGTACTTC. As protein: CSVEEAFRDGGDEQYF.

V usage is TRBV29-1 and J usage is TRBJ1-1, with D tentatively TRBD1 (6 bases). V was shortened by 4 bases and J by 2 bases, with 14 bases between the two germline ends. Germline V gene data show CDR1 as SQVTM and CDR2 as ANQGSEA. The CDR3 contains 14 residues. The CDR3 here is CSVARTVTNTEAFF. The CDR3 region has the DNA TGCAGCGTTGCCCGGACAGTCACAAACACTGAAGCTTTCTTT. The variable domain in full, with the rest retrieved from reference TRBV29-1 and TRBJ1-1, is SAVISQKPSRDICQRGTSLTIQCQVDSQVTMMFWYRQQPGQSLTLIATANQGSEATYESGFVIDKFPISRPNLTFSTLTVSNMSPEDSSIYLCSVARTVTNTEAFFGQGTRLTVV.

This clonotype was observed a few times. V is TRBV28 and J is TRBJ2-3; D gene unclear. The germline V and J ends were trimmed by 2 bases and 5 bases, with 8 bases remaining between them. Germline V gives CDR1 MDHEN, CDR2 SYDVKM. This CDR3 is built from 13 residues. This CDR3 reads CASSLPQEDTQYF. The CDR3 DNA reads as TGTGCCAGCAGTTTACCGCAAGAAGATACGCAGTATTTT. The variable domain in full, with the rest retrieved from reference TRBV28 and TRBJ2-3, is DVKVTQSSRYLVKRTGEKVFLECVQDMDHENMFWYRQDPGLGLRLIYFSYDVKMKEKGDIPEGYSVSREKKERFSLILESASTNQTSMYLCASSLPQEDTQYFGPGTRLTVL.

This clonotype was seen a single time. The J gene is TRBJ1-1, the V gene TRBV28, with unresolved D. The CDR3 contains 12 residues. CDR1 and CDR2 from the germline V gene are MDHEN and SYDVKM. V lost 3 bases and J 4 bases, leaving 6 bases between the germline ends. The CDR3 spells CASSFLPTEAFF. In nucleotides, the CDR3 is TGTGCCAGCAGTTTTCTCCCCACTGAAGCTTTCTTT.

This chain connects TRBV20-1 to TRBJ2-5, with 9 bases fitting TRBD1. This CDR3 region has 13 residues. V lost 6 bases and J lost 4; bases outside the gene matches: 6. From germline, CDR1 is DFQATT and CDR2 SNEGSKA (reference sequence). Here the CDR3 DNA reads TGCAGTGCCCCCCGACAGGGGGGAGAGACCCAGTACTTC. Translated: CSAPRQGGETQYF.